This entry is about one T cell receptor beta chain. Its antigen is still unknown. This CDR3 is built from 11 residues. The V gene lost 3 bases and the J gene lost 6 bases, with 6 bases spanning the gap. Per germline, CDR1 DFQATT and CDR2 SNEGSKA (reference sequence). The sample is drawn from a study of cytomegalovirus exposure and HLA in healthy donors. Clones were read by immunoSEQ multiplex PCR, and TCRdb kept only the in-frame ones, dropping some. The table has around 61,000 clones, around 90% seen once. Overall study findings and caveats: In vitro checks showed that three CMV-associated chains really do target CMV antigens.

The donors were part of the validation cohort of 100 to 150 subjects. That cohort was separate from the first cohort, which comprised some 670 subjects. The receptor was derived from a man between 18 and 29 years old in good health and CMV-seronegative. Material: PBMCs. The chain couples TRBV20-1 to TRBJ2-1; unclear D gene. CDR3 protein: CSASPLNEQFF. CDR3 sequence (DNA): TGCAGTGCTAGTCCCCTCAATGAGCAGTTCTTC.